These 3 T cell receptor beta chains originate from one sample sequenced in a study of shared clonotypes between healthy human individuals. Measured with immunoSEQ multiplex PCR; TCRdb has only the in-frame clones, and not every one. In the table there are 850,000 to 1,100,000 clones, around 77% of which are singletons. The sample taken for sequencing was memory CD4+ T cells from PBMCs. Subset of the sample: CD45RA-negative fraction. The receptors here all came from a young man in good health. Some clones in this sample may be carry-over from other donors' samples.

The chain links TRBV7-2 to TRBJ2-7; 7 bases line up with TRBD1. CDR1 is SGHTA and CDR2 is FQGNSA in the germline V gene. This CDR3 has 14 amino acids. V gave up 5 bases and J gave up 3 bases; unmatched junction bases: 7. The CDR3 nucleotides are TGTGCCAGCAGCGGCACGGGACAGAGCTACGAGCAGTACTTC. It yields the protein CASSGTGQSYEQYF.

The chain carries TRBV4-1 and TRBJ1-2; D remains unclear. The CDR3 has 12 amino acids. Trimming shortened V by 3 bases and J by 5 bases, and 7 bases separated the two germline ends. Germline CDR1 reads MGHRA; CDR2 reads YSYEKL. DNA for the CDR3: TGCGCCAGCAGCCAGCCCAAATATGGCTACACCTTC. Encoded protein: CASSQPKYGYTF.

J is TRBJ2-1 and V is TRBV2; 12 bases align to TRBD2. V lost 6 bases, J lost 7 bases, and 4 bases stayed unmatched. Germline V CDR1 and CDR2: SNHLY, FYNNEI. The length of the CDR3 is 14 residues. As DNA, the CDR3 is TGTGCCAGCAGGAGACTAGCGGGAGAGAATGAGCAGTTCTTC. It is translated as CASRRLAGENEQFF.